This T cell receptor (beta chain) originates from a study of blood T cell repertoires in COVID-19. TCRdb keeps only in-frame clones here, not all; method: immunoSEQ multiplex PCR. The sample has about 82,000 clones, around 83% seen once. This TCR was sampled from a woman between 55 and 75 years old with acute or convalescent COVID-19. Sequencing was performed on peripheral blood.

CDR3 residues: CASSRLRGQGHTGELFF. CDR3 in DNA: TGTGCCAGCAGCCGCCTACGGGGACAGGGACACACCGGGGAGCTGTTTTTT. This chain links TRBV3-1 (or the pseudogene TRBV3-2) with TRBJ2-2; 9 nucleotides line up with TRBD1. CDR3 length: 17 residues. In germline, CDR1 is LGHDT, CDR2 YNNKEL (reference sequence). Trimming cost V 4 bases and J 3 bases; bases outside gene matches: 9.